Each of the 32 T cell receptor beta chains below was sequenced from the same sample in a study of monozygotic twins with inflammatory bowel disease. TCRdb reanalyzed the 5' RACE reads and collapses them to one entry per CDR3 protein, without DNA. The sample table includes a few hundred thousand distinct CDR3 sequences. Sequencing was done on a sample of blood. The receptor source for this set is a human donor with ulcerative colitis or Crohn's disease, or a healthy co-twin of an affected twin (not recorded which).

The V gene is TRBV7-9, the J gene TRBJ2-7; TCRdb proposes TRBD1, but this gene call is untestable without DNA. Germline CDR1 SEHNR, CDR2 FQNEAQ (reference sequence). The CDR3 runs to 14 residues. The CDR3 loop is CASSPLGRLDEQYF.

The chain joins TRBV6-2 or TRBV6-3 to TRBJ2-1; TCRdb reports TRBD2, a call that lacks DNA to check it against. There are 13 residues in the CDR3. The germline gives CDR1 MNHEY, CDR2 SVGEGT. CDR3 region: CASLLAGYNEQFF.

CDR3 in amino acids: CASSTRLAGGSKKTGELFF. This chain joins TRBV11-2 and TRBJ2-2; checking the TCRdb D call of TRBD2 is not possible without DNA. CDR3 length: 19 amino acids. The germline CDR1 and CDR2 sequences are SGHAT and FQNNGV.

The CDR3 reads CASTWTGELFF. The V and J genes are TRBV12-3 or TRBV12-4 and TRBJ2-2. CDR3 length equals 11 residues.

The rearrangement joins TRBV19 to TRBJ2-1; the D gene TCRdb calls, TRBD2, cannot be checked with no DNA. CDR1 and CDR2 from the germline V gene are LNHDA and SQIVND (reference sequence). CDR3 length: 14 amino acids. The CDR3 is CATRGTSNYNEQFF. Full variable domain (remainder filled in from reference TRBV19 and TRBJ2-1): DGGITQSPKYLFRKEGQNVTLSCEQNLNHDAMYWYRQDPGQGLRLIYYSQIVNDFQKGDIAEGYSVSREKKESFPLTVTSAQKNPTAFYLCATRGTSNYNEQFFGPGTRLTVL.

The chain uses TRBV20-1 and TRBJ1-5; TCRdb's D call, TRBD1, is unchecked because there is no DNA. CDR3 size: 17 residues. The germline V gene encodes CDR1 DFQATT and CDR2 SNEGSKA (reference sequence). The CDR3: CSARTGTGGYSNQPQHF.

This sequence joins TRBV3-1 and TRBJ2-7; TCRdb picks TRBD2, but there is no DNA to check that call. In germline, CDR1 is LGHDT, CDR2 YNNKEL (reference sequence). The CDR3 length is 13 residues. CDR3 region: CASSQALQSEQYF.

The chain carries TRBV7-9 and TRBJ1-4; with no DNA, the TCRdb D assignment of TRBD1 cannot be verified. CDR3 length equals 16 residues. The germline CDR1 and CDR2 sequences are SEHNR and FQNEAQ (reference sequence). The CDR3 protein is CASSRGQTATNEKLFF.

V is TRBV5-1 and J is TRBJ2-5. Germline V gene data show CDR1 as SGHRS and CDR2 as YFSETQ. The CDR3 consists of 15 residues. The CDR3 is CASSLGSGSEETQYF.

The V and J genes are TRBV27 and TRBJ2-2; TCRdb returns TRBD2, unconfirmable since there is no DNA. This CDR3 is built from 15 residues. The germline V gene has CDR1 MNHEY and CDR2 SMNVEV (reference sequence). CDR3: CASSPSLLFTGELFF.

V gene TRBV12-3 or TRBV12-4 combines with J gene TRBJ2-1; TCRdb indicates TRBD2, and absent DNA this call remains unverified. This CDR3 has 14 residues. The CDR3 sequence: CAVGEGLAIHEQFF.

This chain connects TRBV12-3 or TRBV12-4 to TRBJ1-1; TCRdb picks TRBD1, but there is no DNA to check that call. The CDR3 length is 15 residues. Here the CDR3 reads CASRNDRGPKTEAFF.

This chain links TRBV7-3 with TRBJ2-1; with no DNA, the TCRdb D assignment of TRBD1 cannot be verified. Germline V gives CDR1 SGHTA, CDR2 FQGTGA. There are 16 residues in the CDR3. CDR3 residues: CASSFTGTGSYNEQFF.

V gene TRBV2 combines with J gene TRBJ2-2; TCRdb calls TRBD1, which cannot be checked without DNA. This CDR3 contains 13 residues. CDR1 SNHLY and CDR2 FYNNEI come from the germline V gene. The CDR3 sequence is CASTVQGAGELFF.

The chain uses TRBV3-1 and TRBJ2-3; TCRdb lists TRBD2, though no DNA is available to test this call. Germline-derived CDR1 and CDR2 are LGHDT and YNNKEL (reference sequence). The CDR3 has 14 amino acids. This CDR3 is CASRMSGGTDTQYF.

The rearrangement links TRBV29-1 to TRBJ1-2; TCRdb lists TRBD1, though no DNA is available to test this call. The CDR3 totals 12 residues. Germline-derived CDR1 and CDR2 are SQVTM and ANQGSEA. CDR3 amino acids: CSTDQGPYGYTF.

The genes are TRBV15 and TRBJ1-2. CDR3 length: 14 residues. Germline CDR1 LNHNV, CDR2 YYDKDF (reference sequence). The CDR3 reads CATSRDLQGLGYTF.

The J gene is TRBJ1-5, the V gene TRBV18; TCRdb's D gene call, TRBD1, goes unchecked for lack of DNA. This CDR3 region has 13 residues. Germline V gene lookup returns CDR1 KGHSH and CDR2 LQKENI. The CDR3 region is CAAAPGSNQPQHF. Drawing the rest from reference TRBV18 and TRBJ1-5, the complete variable domain is NAGVMQNPRHLVRRRGQEARLRCSPMKGHSHVYWYRQLPEEGLKFMVYLQKENIIDESGMPKERFSAEFPKEGPSILRIQQVVRGDSAAYFCAAAPGSNQPQHFGDGTRLSIL.

V is TRBV12-3 or TRBV12-4 and J is TRBJ2-7; TCRdb reports TRBD1, a call that lacks DNA to check it against. The CDR3 is 14 residues long. The chain's CDR3 is CASRTGTGSGEQYF.

The J gene is TRBJ1-3, the V gene TRBV7-7; with no DNA, the TCRdb D assignment of TRBD1 cannot be verified. Per germline, CDR1 SSHAT and CDR2 FNYEAQ (reference sequence). CDR3 size: 13 residues. The CDR3 reads CASSFAGGGTIYF.

The chain combines TRBV27 with TRBJ1-2; the TCRdb call, TRBD1, lacks DNA for checking. This CDR3 has 13 residues. Germline V gene lookup returns CDR1 MNHEY and CDR2 SMNVEV (reference sequence). CDR3: CASSQTGRYGYTF.

The V gene is TRBV28, the J gene TRBJ2-3; with no DNA, the TCRdb D assignment of TRBD1 cannot be verified. The CDR3 is 13 amino acids. Looked up from germline, CDR1 is MDHEN and CDR2 is SYDVKM. The CDR3: CASRTRDTDTQYF.

This chain uses TRBV6-1 with TRBJ2-7; TCRdb indicates TRBD1, and absent DNA this call remains unverified. Germline CDR1 MNHNS, CDR2 SASEGT. This CDR3 region has 14 residues. The chain's CDR3 is CASRPSQGDYEQYF.

J is TRBJ2-2 and V is TRBV7-7. The CDR3 runs to 13 residues. Per germline, CDR1 SSHAT and CDR2 FNYEAQ (reference sequence). The CDR3: CASSFDPTGELFF.

The gene calls are TRBV12-3 or TRBV12-4 and TRBJ2-1; the TCRdb D gene call, TRBD1, has no DNA to confirm it. The CDR3 spans 15 residues. The CDR3 spells CASSLEGESVNEQFF.

The chain joins TRBV6-2 or TRBV6-3 to TRBJ2-6; absent DNA, TCRdb's TRBD1 call cannot be checked. Looked up from germline, CDR1 is MNHEY and CDR2 is SVGEGT. The CDR3 consists of 15 residues. CDR3: CASSAGGLGANVLTF.

The V gene is TRBV7-9, the J gene TRBJ2-5; with no DNA, the TCRdb D assignment of TRBD1 cannot be verified. The germline CDR1 and CDR2 sequences are SEHNR and FQNEAQ (reference sequence). The CDR3 consists of 14 residues. CDR3 sequence reads: CASSAGAYQETQYF.

The chain has TRBV18 and TRBJ2-1. The CDR3 sequence is 15 residues long. Per germline, CDR1 KGHSH and CDR2 LQKENI. The CDR3 loop reads CASSPPVGSYNEQFF.

The chain is built from TRBV7-2 and TRBJ1-1. The CDR3 has 13 residues. The germline CDR1 and CDR2 sequences are SGHTA and FQGNSA. Here the CDR3 reads CASSLRRVTEAFF.

The gene calls are TRBV7-9 and TRBJ2-7; the TCRdb D gene call, TRBD1, has no DNA to confirm it. Germline V lookup: CDR1 SEHNR, CDR2 FQNEAQ (reference sequence). This CDR3 contains 15 residues. CDR3 residues: CASSGPGTGGFEQYF. The whole variable domain, filled in from reference TRBV7-9 and TRBJ2-7, reads DTGVSQNPRHKITKRGQNVTFRCDPISEHNRLYWYRQTLGQGPEFLTYFQNEAQLEKSRLLSDRFSAERPKGSFSTLEIQRTEQGDSAMYLCASSGPGTGGFEQYFGPGTRLTVT.

V and J are TRBV9 and TRBJ1-1. The CDR3 covers 14 residues. The germline gives CDR1 SGDLS, CDR2 YYNGEE. The CDR3 is CASSVASVNTEAFF.

The gene calls are TRBV5-5 and TRBJ2-4; the D call of TRBD1 rests on TCRdb alone, since no DNA is present to check it. The CDR3 contains 14 residues. The germline V gene has CDR1 SGHKS and CDR2 YYEKEE (reference sequence). The CDR3: CASSLEPGENIQYF.